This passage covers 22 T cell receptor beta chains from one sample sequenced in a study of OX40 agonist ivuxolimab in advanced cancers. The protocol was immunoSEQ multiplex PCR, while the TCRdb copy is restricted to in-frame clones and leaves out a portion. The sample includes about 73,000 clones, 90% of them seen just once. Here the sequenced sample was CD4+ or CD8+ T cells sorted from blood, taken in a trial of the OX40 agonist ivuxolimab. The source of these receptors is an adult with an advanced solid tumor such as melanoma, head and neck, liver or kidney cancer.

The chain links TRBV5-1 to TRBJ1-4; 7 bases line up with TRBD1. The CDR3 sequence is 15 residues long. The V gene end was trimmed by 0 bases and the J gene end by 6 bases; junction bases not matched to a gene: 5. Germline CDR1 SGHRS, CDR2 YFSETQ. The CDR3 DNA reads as TGCGCCAGCAGCTTGGTAGGGACAGCGCATGAAAAACTGTTTTTT. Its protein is CASSLVGTAHEKLFF. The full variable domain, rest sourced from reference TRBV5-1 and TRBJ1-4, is KAGVTQTPRYLIKTRGQQVTLSCSPISGHRSVSWYQQTPGQGLQFLFEYFSETQRNKGNFPGRFSGRQFSNSRSEMNVSTLELGDSALYLCASSLVGTAHEKLFFGSGTQLSVL.

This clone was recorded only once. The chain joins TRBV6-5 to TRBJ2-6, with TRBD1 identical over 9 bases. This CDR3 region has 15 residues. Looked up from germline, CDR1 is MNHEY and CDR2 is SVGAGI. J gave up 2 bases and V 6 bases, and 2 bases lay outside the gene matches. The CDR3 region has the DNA TGTGCCAGCAGCCGGACAGGGGCTGGGGCCAACGTCCTGACTTTC. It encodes CASSRTGAGANVLTF.

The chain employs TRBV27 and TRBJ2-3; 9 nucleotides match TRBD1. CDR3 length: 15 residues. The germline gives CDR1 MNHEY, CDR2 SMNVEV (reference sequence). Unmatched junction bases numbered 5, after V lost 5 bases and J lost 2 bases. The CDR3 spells CASSTGTGSTDTQYF. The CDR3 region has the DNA TGTGCCAGCAGTACCGGGACAGGGTCCACAGATACGCAGTATTTT.

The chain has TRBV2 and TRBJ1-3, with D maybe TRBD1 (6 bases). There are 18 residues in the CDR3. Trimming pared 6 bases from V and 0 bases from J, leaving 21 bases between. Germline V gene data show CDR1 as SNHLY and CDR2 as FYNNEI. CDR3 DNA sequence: TGTGCCAGCAGCCTCGGGGGGACAAGGACCTTCTCTGGAAACACCATATATTTT. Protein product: CASSLGGTRTFSGNTIYF. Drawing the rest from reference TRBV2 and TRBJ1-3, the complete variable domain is EPEVTQTPSHQVTQMGQEVILRCVPISNHLYFYWYRQILGQKVEFLVSFYNNEISEKSEIFDDQFSVERPDGSNFTLKIRSTKLEDSAMYFCASSLGGTRTFSGNTIYFGEGSWLTVV.

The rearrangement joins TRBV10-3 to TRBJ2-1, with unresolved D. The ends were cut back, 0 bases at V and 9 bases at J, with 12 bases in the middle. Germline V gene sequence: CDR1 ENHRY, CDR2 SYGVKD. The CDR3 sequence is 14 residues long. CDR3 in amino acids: CAISESATLREQFF. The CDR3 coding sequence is TGTGCCATCAGTGAGTCCGCCACTCTCCGTGAGCAGTTCTTC.

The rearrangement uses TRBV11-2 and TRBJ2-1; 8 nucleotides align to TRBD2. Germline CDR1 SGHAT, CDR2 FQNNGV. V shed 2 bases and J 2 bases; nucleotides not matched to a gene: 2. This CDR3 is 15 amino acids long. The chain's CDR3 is CASSLMRGAYNEQFF. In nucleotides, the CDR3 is TGTGCCAGCAGCTTAATGCGGGGGGCCTACAATGAGCAGTTCTTC.

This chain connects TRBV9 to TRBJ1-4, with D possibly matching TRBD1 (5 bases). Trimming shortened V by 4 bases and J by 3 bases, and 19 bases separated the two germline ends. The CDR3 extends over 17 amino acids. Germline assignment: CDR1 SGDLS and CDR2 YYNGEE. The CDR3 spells CASSIRDGLLSNEKLFF. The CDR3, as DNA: TGTGCCAGCAGCATCCGGGACGGTTTATTGTCTAATGAAAAACTGTTTTTT.

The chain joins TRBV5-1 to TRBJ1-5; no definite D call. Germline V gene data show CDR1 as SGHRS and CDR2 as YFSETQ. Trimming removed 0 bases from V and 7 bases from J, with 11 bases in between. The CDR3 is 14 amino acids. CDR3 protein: CASSLGGLGQPQHF. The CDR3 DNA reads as TGCGCCAGCAGCTTGGGTGGGTTGGGGCAGCCCCAGCATTTT.

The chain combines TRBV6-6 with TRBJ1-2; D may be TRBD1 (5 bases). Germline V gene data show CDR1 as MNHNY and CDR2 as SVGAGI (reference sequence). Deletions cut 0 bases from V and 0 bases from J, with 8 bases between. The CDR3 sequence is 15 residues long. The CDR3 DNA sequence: TGTGCCAGCAGTTACTCCAGGGAAGCTAACTATGGCTACACCTTC. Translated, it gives CASSYSREANYGYTF.

CDR3: CASSPPGLAGVPEQFF. In nucleotides, the CDR3 is TGTGCCAGCTCACCACCGGGACTAGCGGGAGTCCCTGAGCAGTTCTTC. The chain couples TRBV18 to TRBJ2-1; 14 positions agree with TRBD2. Germline CDR1 is KGHSH and CDR2 is LQKENI. CDR3 length: 16 residues. The trim removed 0 bases at V and 9 bases at J, leaving 4 bases unmatched.

The CDR3 DNA is TGCGCCAGCAGCCTTGGACTGTCCCTCTACAATGAGCAGTTCTTC. It codes for CASSLGLSLYNEQFF. V and J are TRBV5-1 and TRBJ2-1; maybe TRBD2 (5 bases). The CDR3 has 15 residues. Deletions cut 4 bases from V and 3 bases from J, with 14 bases between. The germline gives CDR1 SGHRS, CDR2 YFSETQ.

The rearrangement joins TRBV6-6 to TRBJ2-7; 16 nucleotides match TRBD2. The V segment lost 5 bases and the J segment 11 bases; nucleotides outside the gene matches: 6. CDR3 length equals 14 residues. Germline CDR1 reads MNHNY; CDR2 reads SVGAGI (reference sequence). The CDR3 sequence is CASSVGLAGGREYF. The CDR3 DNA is TGTGCCAGCAGTGTGGGACTAGCGGGAGGGCGGGAGTACTTC.

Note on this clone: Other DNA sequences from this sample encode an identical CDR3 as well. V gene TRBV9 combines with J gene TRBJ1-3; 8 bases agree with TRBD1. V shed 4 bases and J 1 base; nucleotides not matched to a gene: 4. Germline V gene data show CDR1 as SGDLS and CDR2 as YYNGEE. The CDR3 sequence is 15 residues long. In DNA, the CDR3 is TGTGCCAGCAGCCCTAGACAGGGGTCTGGAAACACCATATATTTT. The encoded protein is CASSPRQGSGNTIYF.

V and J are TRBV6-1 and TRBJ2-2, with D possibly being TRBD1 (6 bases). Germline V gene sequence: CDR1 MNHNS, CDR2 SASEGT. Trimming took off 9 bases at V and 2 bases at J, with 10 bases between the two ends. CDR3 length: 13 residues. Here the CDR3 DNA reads TGTGCCAGTGGGGGCACAAACACCGGGGAGCTGTTTTTT. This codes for CASGGTNTGELFF.

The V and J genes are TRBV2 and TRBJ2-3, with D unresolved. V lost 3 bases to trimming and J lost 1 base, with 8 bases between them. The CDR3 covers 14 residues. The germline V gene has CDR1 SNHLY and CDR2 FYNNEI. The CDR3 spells CASSDVMGTDTQYF. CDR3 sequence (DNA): TGTGCCAGCAGTGATGTCATGGGCACAGATACGCAGTATTTT.

The CDR3 sequence: CATKVGDSHHF. Written as DNA, the CDR3 is TGTGCCACCAAGGTCGGGGACAGTCACCACTTT. The gene calls are TRBV19 and TRBJ1-6, with TRBD1 matching over 7 bases. V trimming: 10 bases; J trimming: 18 bases; junction bases outside the gene matches: 12. The CDR3 runs 11 residues. Germline CDR1 reads LNHDA; CDR2 reads SQIVND (reference sequence).

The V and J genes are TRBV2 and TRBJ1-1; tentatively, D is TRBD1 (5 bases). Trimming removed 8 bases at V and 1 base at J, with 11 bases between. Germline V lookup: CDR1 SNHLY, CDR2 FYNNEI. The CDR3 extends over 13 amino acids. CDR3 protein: CASVGVSNTEAFF. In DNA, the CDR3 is TGTGCCAGCGTGGGGGTGTCGAACACTGAAGCTTTCTTT.

CDR3 amino acids: CASSESKGDGGAIEQYF. The CDR3 DNA follows: TGCGCCAGCAGTGAGTCTAAGGGGGACGGAGGAGCCATAGAGCAGTACTTC. V usage is TRBV10-1 and J usage is TRBJ2-7, with D possibly TRBD1 on 6 matching bases. Trimming removed 0 bases from V and 7 bases from J, with 22 bases in between. The V gene's germline CDR1 is WNHNN and CDR2 SYGVQD (reference sequence). The CDR3 is 17 amino acids.

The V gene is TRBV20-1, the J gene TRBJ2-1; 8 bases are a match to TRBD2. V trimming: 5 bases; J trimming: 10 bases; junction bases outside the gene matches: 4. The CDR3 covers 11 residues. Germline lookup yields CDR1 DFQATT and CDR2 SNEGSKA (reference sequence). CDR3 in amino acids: CSAGTRNEQFF. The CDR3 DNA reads TGCAGTGCTGGGACTAGGAACGAGCAGTTCTTC.

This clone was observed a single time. The CDR3 here is CASLQTGNTEAFF. The CDR3 bases are TGTGCCAGCCTCCAGACAGGGAACACTGAAGCTTTCTTT. V is TRBV2 and J is TRBJ1-1; D is perhaps TRBD1 (6 bases). The V end was cut by 8 bases, the J end by 1 base, with 11 bases between. CDR3 length equals 13 residues. Germline CDR1 is SNHLY and CDR2 is FYNNEI. Based on the CDR3 plus reference TRBV2 and TRBJ1-1, the full variable domain is EPEVTQTPSHQVTQMGQEVILRCVPISNHLYFYWYRQILGQKVEFLVSFYNNEISEKSEIFDDQFSVERPDGSNFTLKIRSTKLEDSAMYFCASLQTGNTEAFFGQGTRLTVV.

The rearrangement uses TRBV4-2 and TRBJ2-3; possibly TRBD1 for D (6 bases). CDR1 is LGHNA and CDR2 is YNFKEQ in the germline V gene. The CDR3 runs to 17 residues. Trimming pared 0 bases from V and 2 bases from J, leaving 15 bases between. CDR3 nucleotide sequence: TGTGCCAGCAGCCAAGAATCACAGGGACGGATCACAGATACGCAGTATTTT. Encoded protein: CASSQESQGRITDTQYF.

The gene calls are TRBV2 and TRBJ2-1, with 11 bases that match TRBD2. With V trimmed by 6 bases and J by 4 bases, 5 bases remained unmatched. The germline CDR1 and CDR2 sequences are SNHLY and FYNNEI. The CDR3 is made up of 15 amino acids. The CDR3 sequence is CASSPLAGGYNEQFF. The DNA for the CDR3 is TGTGCCAGCAGCCCCCTAGCGGGAGGTTACAATGAGCAGTTCTTC.